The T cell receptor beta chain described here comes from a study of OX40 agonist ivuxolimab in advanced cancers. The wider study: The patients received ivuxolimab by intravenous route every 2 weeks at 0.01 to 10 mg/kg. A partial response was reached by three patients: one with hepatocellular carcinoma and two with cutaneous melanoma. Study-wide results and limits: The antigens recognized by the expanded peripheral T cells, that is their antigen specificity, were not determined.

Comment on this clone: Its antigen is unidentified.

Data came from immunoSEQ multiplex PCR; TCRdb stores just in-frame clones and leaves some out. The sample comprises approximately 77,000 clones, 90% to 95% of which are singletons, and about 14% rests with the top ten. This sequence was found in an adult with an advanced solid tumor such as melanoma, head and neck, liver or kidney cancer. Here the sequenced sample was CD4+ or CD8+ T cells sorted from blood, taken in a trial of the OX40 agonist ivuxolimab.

DNA for the CDR3: TGTGCCAGCAGCCCTGCGTACCAGGGATTCTATGGCTACACCTTC. This codes for CASSPAYQGFYGYTF. V usage is TRBV6-5 and J usage is TRBJ1-2; TRBD1 is a possible D gene (5 bases). The V and J ends lost 6 bases and 4 bases respectively, with 18 bases between them. Germline CDR1 and CDR2: MNHEY and SVGAGI. The CDR3 covers 15 residues.